One and the same sample provided the 15 T cell receptor beta chains below, sequenced in a study of T cell repertoires in cytomegalovirus infection. Their specific antigens are unknown. In TCRdb, the reads were re-called with MiXCR into one record per CDR3 protein. In the table there are around 710,000 distinct CDR3 sequences, about 28% of which are singletons. The sample consisted of cultured CD8+ T cells from PBMCs, taken from culture after CMV antigen stimulation. The source is a human donor in good health (CMV status not recorded). Some clones in this sample may be carry-over from other donors' samples.

V usage is TRBV9 and J usage is TRBJ2-1; 11 nucleotides match TRBD1. This CDR3 is built from 15 residues. The trim removed 2 bases at V and 7 bases at J, leaving 5 bases unmatched. CDR1 is SGDLS and CDR2 is YYNGEE in the germline V gene. CDR3 bases: TGTGCCAGCAGCGTGGACAGGGGGCTAGGGAATGAGCAGTTCTTC. It codes for CASSVDRGLGNEQFF. The full variable domain, with the rest looked up from reference TRBV9 and TRBJ2-1, is DSGVTQTPKHLITATGQRVTLRCSPRSGDLSVYWYQQSLDQGLQFLIQYYNGEERAKGNILERFSAQQFPDLHSELNLSSLELGDSALYFCASSVDRGLGNEQFFGPGTRLTVL.

CDR3 residues: CASSQGLAPQHF. CDR3 DNA: TGTGCCAGCAGCCAGGGCTTGGCGCCCCAGCATTTT. The V gene is TRBV7-2, the J gene TRBJ1-5; D is perhaps TRBD1 (5 bases). CDR1 is SGHTA, CDR2 FQGNSA, per germline. The CDR3 is 12 residues long. V was clipped by 5 bases and J by 9 bases, with 11 bases between them.

This clonotype was counted ten times or more. V and J are TRBV7-8 and TRBJ1-1; D possibly corresponds to TRBD1 (5 bases). In germline, CDR1 is SGHVS, CDR2 FQNEAQ. The CDR3 runs to 15 residues. V lost 4 bases, J lost 1 base, and 13 bases lay in between. CDR3 bases: TGTGCCAGCAGCTCCCTGGTGACAGCGAACACTGAAGCTTTCTTT. Translated: CASSSLVTANTEAFF.

The table lists this clonotype with a few counts. The chain uses TRBV10-3 and TRBJ2-5; 7 nucleotides match TRBD1. V gave up 5 bases and J gave up 5 bases; unmatched junction bases: 11. CDR3 length equals 15 residues. Germline V gene lookup returns CDR1 ENHRY and CDR2 SYGVKD. The CDR3 loop is CAISLTGAPQETQYF. The CDR3, as DNA: TGTGCCATCAGTCTTACAGGGGCTCCGCAGGAGACCCAGTACTTC.

This clonotype was observed at least ten times. In DNA, the CDR3 is TGTGCCAGCAGTCCCCGGGATTATAGCAATCAGCCCCAGCATTTT. Translation gives CASSPRDYSNQPQHF. The chain employs TRBV27 and TRBJ1-5, with D hard to call. This CDR3 has 15 residues. Trimming removed 5 bases from V and 0 bases from J, with 11 bases in between. CDR1 is MNHEY and CDR2 is SMNVEV in the germline V gene (reference sequence).

The chain couples TRBV9 to TRBJ2-2; the match to TRBD1 covers 7 bases. Germline V gene lookup returns CDR1 SGDLS and CDR2 YYNGEE. V lost 3 bases and J lost 7; bases outside the gene matches: 9. The CDR3 contains 15 residues. DNA of the CDR3: TGTGCCAGCAGCGCTGGGACAGCCGAGGTCGGGGAGCTGTTTTTT. As protein: CASSAGTAEVGELFF.

This clonotype was observed at least ten times. The V and J genes are TRBV7-6 and TRBJ2-1, with TRBD1 identical over 11 bases. The CDR3 has 16 residues. Germline lookup yields CDR1 SGHVS and CDR2 FNYEAQ. V dropped 6 bases and J dropped 2; count of bases not matched to a gene: 6. The CDR3 protein is CASSREGQGAYNEQFF. The DNA for the CDR3 is TGTGCCAGCAGTCGAGAGGGACAGGGGGCCTACAATGAGCAGTTCTTC.

V gene TRBV28 combines with J gene TRBJ2-2; 8 bases are a match to TRBD1. V trimming: 6 bases; J trimming: 2 bases; junction bases outside the gene matches: 8. Germline CDR1 MDHEN, CDR2 SYDVKM. The CDR3 sequence is 16 residues long. CDR3 DNA sequence: TGTGCCAGCAGATCGGGACAGGCGACCAACACCGGGGAGCTGTTTTTT. Translating it yields CASRSGQATNTGELFF.

The chain carries TRBV7-2 and TRBJ2-5; no definite D call. The CDR3 totals 15 residues. The V gene lost 1 base and the J gene lost 1 base, with 10 bases spanning the gap. CDR1 and CDR2 from the germline V gene are SGHTA and FQGNSA. The CDR3 spells CASSLEGPAQETQYF. As DNA, the CDR3 is TGTGCCAGCAGCTTAGAAGGACCGGCCCAAGAGACCCAGTACTTC. Filled out from reference TRBV7-2 and TRBJ2-5, the complete variable domain reads GAGVSQSPSNKVTEKGKDVELRCDPISGHTALYWYRQSLGQGLEFLIYFQGNSAPDKSGLPSDRFSAERTGGSVSTLTIQRTQQEDSAVYLCASSLEGPAQETQYFGPGTRLLVL.

The rearrangement links TRBV10-2 to TRBJ2-7; 8 bases map to TRBD1. The CDR3 is 12 residues long. V trimming: 6 bases; J trimming: 6 bases; junction bases outside the gene matches: 4. CDR1 and CDR2 (germline): WSHSY, SAAADI. Written as DNA, the CDR3 is TGCGCCAGCAGGGGACAGGAGGTCGAGCAGTACTTC. Its translation: CASRGQEVEQYF.

V gene TRBV27 combines with J gene TRBJ1-1; unclear D gene. V shed 7 bases and J shed 5 bases, with 17 bases lying between them. Germline V gives CDR1 MNHEY, CDR2 SMNVEV (reference sequence). This CDR3 has 14 amino acids. The CDR3 region has the DNA TGTGCCAGCAAAGGTGAGGTATATAGAACTGAAGCTTTCTTT. Translating gives CASKGEVYRTEAFF.

The chain combines TRBV5-6 with TRBJ2-7, with 7 bases identical to TRBD1. This CDR3 contains 16 residues. V was pared by 0 bases and J by 1 base, with 7 bases of the junction left unmatched. Germline lookup yields CDR1 SGHDT and CDR2 YYEEEE. CDR3 bases: TGTGCCAGCAGCTTGGCCGTGCAGGGGGAATCCTACGAGCAGTACTTC. This codes for CASSLAVQGESYEQYF.

The chain carries TRBV7-3 and TRBJ2-1; 11 nucleotides agree with TRBD2. The V gene's germline CDR1 is SGHTA and CDR2 FQGTGA. The CDR3 sequence is 17 residues long. J was trimmed by 4 bases and V by 2 bases; bases with no gene match: 7. In DNA, the CDR3 is TGTGCCAGCAGCTTAGGTAGGACTAGCGGGTCGTACAATGAGCAGTTCTTC. Translated, it gives CASSLGRTSGSYNEQFF.

The chain has TRBV6-6 and TRBJ2-3; TRBD2 matches at 11 bases. Germline CDR1 is MNHNY and CDR2 is SVGAGI (reference sequence). V gave up 8 bases and J gave up 1 base; unmatched junction bases: 11. This CDR3 is 17 amino acids long. The chain's CDR3 is CASSLSGGAKGTDTQYF. For the CDR3, the DNA is TGTGCCAGCTCCCTTAGCGGGGGGGCTAAGGGCACAGATACGCAGTATTTT.

This clonotype was seen more than once but under ten times. The V and J genes are TRBV7-9 and TRBJ2-1; 8 nucleotides agree with TRBD2. The CDR3 is 14 amino acids. Germline V gives CDR1 SEHNR, CDR2 FQNEAQ (reference sequence). Trimming took 5 bases from V and 6 from J; bases not matched to a gene: 6. CDR3 nucleotide sequence: TGTGCCAGCAGCGATGGGGCGGGGGGCAATGAGCAGTTCTTC. Protein sequence: CASSDGAGGNEQFF.